Listed here are 4 T cell receptor beta chains from one sample, sequenced in a study of cytomegalovirus exposure and HLA in healthy donors. 60 Vbeta and 13 Jbeta primers were used in PCR. Libraries were prepared by immunoSEQ multiplex PCR; TCRdb keeps only in-frame clonotypes and omits some of them. The table records tens of thousands of clones, roughly three quarters of them present only once. The source material was PBMCs. The source of these receptors is a woman between 35 and 50 years old in good health and CMV-seropositive.

The CDR3 spells CASSESTSGGADTQYF. DNA of the CDR3: TGCGCCAGCAGTGAGTCGACTAGCGGGGGGGCAGATACGCAGTATTTT. The rearrangement uses TRBV10-2 and TRBJ2-3; 14 bases fit TRBD2. Germline lookup yields CDR1 WSHSY and CDR2 SAAADI. The CDR3 sequence is 16 residues long. With V trimmed by 0 bases and J by 4 bases, 0 bases remained unmatched.

The chain links TRBV7-6 to TRBJ2-5, with D possibly matching TRBD2 (6 bases). The CDR3 extends over 19 amino acids. V lost 0 bases to trimming and J lost 2 bases, with 22 bases between them. The V gene's germline CDR1 is SGHVS and CDR2 FNYEAQ. In DNA form, the CDR3 reads TGTGCCAGCAGCTTAGCGCTTCCTGTAGGGTGGGGGGATCAAGAGACCCAGTACTTC. Its protein is CASSLALPVGWGDQETQYF.

The V call is TRBV6-1, the J call TRBJ1-3, with D possibly being TRBD1 (5 bases). The CDR3 runs to 13 residues. The V gene lost 4 bases and the J gene lost 4 bases, with 8 bases spanning the gap. The germline CDR1 and CDR2 sequences are MNHNS and SASEGT. CDR3 DNA: TGTGCCAGCAGTGGGGGCACCGGAAACACCATATATTTT. Translated, it gives CASSGGTGNTIYF.

This chain connects TRBV5-5 to TRBJ2-5; 12 bases match TRBD2. The ends lost 0 bases at V and 4 bases at J; junction bases unmatched: 10. Per germline, CDR1 SGHKS and CDR2 YYEKEE (reference sequence). The CDR3 totals 18 residues. In DNA, the CDR3 is TGTGCCAGCAGCTTGGGGCTAGCGGGGGGGTCTGTGGGAGAGACCCAGTACTTC. This codes for CASSLGLAGGSVGETQYF.